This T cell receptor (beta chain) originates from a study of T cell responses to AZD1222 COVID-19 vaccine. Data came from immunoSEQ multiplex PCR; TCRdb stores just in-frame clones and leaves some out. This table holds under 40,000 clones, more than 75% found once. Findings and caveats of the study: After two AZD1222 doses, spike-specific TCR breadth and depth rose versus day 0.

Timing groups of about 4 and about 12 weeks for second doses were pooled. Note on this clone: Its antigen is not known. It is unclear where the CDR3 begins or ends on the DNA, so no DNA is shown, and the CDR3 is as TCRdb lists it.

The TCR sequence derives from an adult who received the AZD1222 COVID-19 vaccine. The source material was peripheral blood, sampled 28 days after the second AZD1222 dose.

The CDR3 protein is CASTSDSKDNSPLHF. The rearrangement joins TRBV19 to TRBJ1-6; the table assigns TRBD1, which was not confirmed against the DNA. The CDR3 has 15 amino acids, counting both end residues. Germline V gene data show CDR1 as LNHDA and CDR2 as SQIVND (reference sequence).